Listed here are 25 T cell receptor beta chains from one sample, sequenced in a study of OX40 agonist ivuxolimab in advanced cancers. Libraries were prepared by immunoSEQ multiplex PCR; TCRdb keeps only in-frame clonotypes and omits some of them. This table has approximately 74,000 clones, approximately 93% appearing once. The sequencing here drew on CD4+ or CD8+ T cells sorted from blood, taken in a trial of the OX40 agonist ivuxolimab. The receptors shown here come from an adult with an advanced solid tumor such as melanoma, head and neck, liver or kidney cancer.

The chain has TRBV27 and TRBJ2-7, with 8 bases matching TRBD2. The germline V gene has CDR1 MNHEY and CDR2 SMNVEV (reference sequence). The CDR3 runs to 15 residues. Germline trimming cut 5 bases from V and 0 bases from J; bases unmatched to any gene: 6. The CDR3 sequence: CASSPGTRSSYEQYF. The CDR3 DNA reads TGTGCCAGCAGTCCGGGGACTAGAAGCTCCTACGAGCAGTACTTC.

V and J are TRBV7-9 and TRBJ2-7, with TRBD2 identical over 10 bases. Germline assignment: CDR1 SEHNR and CDR2 FQNEAQ (reference sequence). The CDR3 sequence is 15 residues long. With 2 bases clipped from V and 2 bases from J, the junction kept 3 bases outside the gene matches. The DNA for the CDR3 is TGTGCCAGCAGCTTAATAGCGGGAGGTCCCTACGAGCAGTACTTC. Protein: CASSLIAGGPYEQYF.

The chain links TRBV5-1 to TRBJ2-7; D gene uncertain. The CDR3 totals 15 residues. Germline values: CDR1 SGHRS, CDR2 YFSETQ. V was trimmed by 5 bases and J by 5 bases, leaving 20 bases between them. CDR3 region: CASRKPHSVEHEQYF. DNA for the CDR3: TGCGCCAGCAGAAAACCACATTCCGTGGAGCACGAGCAGTACTTC.

The chain recombines TRBV9 with TRBJ2-2, with D unclear. V gave up 0 bases and J gave up 3 bases, with 12 bases separating them. Germline loops: CDR1 SGDLS, CDR2 YYNGEE. The length of the CDR3 is 16 residues. The chain's CDR3 is CASSVVAGRDTGELFF. DNA for the CDR3: TGTGCCAGCAGCGTAGTGGCCGGGCGAGACACCGGGGAGCTGTTTTTT. The entire variable domain, with the rest obtained from reference TRBV9 and TRBJ2-2, is as follows: DSGVTQTPKHLITATGQRVTLRCSPRSGDLSVYWYQQSLDQGLQFLIQYYNGEERAKGNILERFSAQQFPDLHSELNLSSLELGDSALYFCASSVVAGRDTGELFFGEGSRLTVL.

This clone was detected only once. The gene calls are TRBV7-3 and TRBJ2-7; 13 positions agree with TRBD2. The V segment lost 2 bases and the J segment 3 bases; nucleotides outside the gene matches: 1. Germline CDR1 and CDR2: SGHTA and FQGTGA. This CDR3 spans 15 amino acids. CDR3 DNA sequence: TGTGCCAGCAGCTTAGGGACTAGCGGGATCTACGAGCAGTACTTC. This codes for CASSLGTSGIYEQYF.

This chain links TRBV19 with TRBJ2-1; TRBD2 agrees at 13 bases. The CDR3 spans 16 residues. CDR1 and CDR2 (germline): LNHDA, SQIVND (reference sequence). The junction had 10 bases not matched to a gene; V was cut back by 7 bases and J by 7 bases. CDR3 bases: TGTGCCAGTAAGGCACTAGCGGGAGGGCTTAGGAATGAGCAGTTCTTC. It is translated as CASKALAGGLRNEQFF.

The chain has TRBV5-1 and TRBJ2-2; the D gene is possibly TRBD2 (6 bases). There are 16 residues in the CDR3. Between the trimmed V and J ends, which lost 1 base and 8 bases, there was a span of 18 bases. Looked up from germline, CDR1 is SGHRS and CDR2 is YFSETQ. In DNA, the CDR3 is TGCGCCAGCAGCTTGAGATCTAGTTGGGACTCTGGGGAGCTGTTTTTT. This gives the protein CASSLRSSWDSGELFF.

This rearrangement joins TRBV5-8 to TRBJ2-7; TRBD2 agrees at 9 bases. This CDR3 contains 17 residues. Germline values: CDR1 SGHTS, CDR2 YDEGEE. The ends lost 4 bases at V and 4 bases at J; junction bases unmatched: 15. The DNA of the CDR3 is TGTGCCAGCAGCCCCTCCGGGGCTAGCGGGATTATATACGAGCAGTACTTC. Protein sequence: CASSPSGASGIIYEQYF.

DNA of the CDR3: TGTGCCAGCAGGTCTAGGGAGGAGAGCACCGGGGAGCTGTTTTTT. Protein sequence: CASRSREESTGELFF. The chain combines TRBV7-2 with TRBJ2-2; D is possibly TRBD2 (6 bases). The germline V gene encodes CDR1 SGHTA and CDR2 FQGNSA. Trimming took off 6 bases at V and 4 bases at J, with 15 bases between the two ends. There are 15 residues in the CDR3. Supplemented by reference TRBV7-2 and TRBJ2-2, the full variable domain reads GAGVSQSPSNKVTEKGKDVELRCDPISGHTALYWYRQSLGQGLEFLIYFQGNSAPDKSGLPSDRFSAERTGGSVSTLTIQRTQQEDSAVYLCASRSREESTGELFFGEGSRLTVL.

This clone was seen only once. The V gene is TRBV7-2, the J gene TRBJ2-1; TRBD2 agrees at 9 bases. Per germline, CDR1 SGHTA and CDR2 FQGNSA. J lost 9 bases, V lost 2 bases, and 5 bases had no gene match. CDR3 length equals 14 residues. Written as DNA, the CDR3 is TGTGCCAGCAGCTTACTAGCGGGACACGGTGAGCAGTTCTTC. This encodes CASSLLAGHGEQFF.

The chain carries TRBV11-2 and TRBJ1-2; D might be TRBD1 (6 bases). The CDR3 totals 12 residues. Trimming removed 7 bases from V and 5 bases from J, with 11 bases in between. CDR1 and CDR2 (germline): SGHAT, FQNNGV. The CDR3 nucleotides read TGTGCCAGCACACAGGGAGGGTATGGCTACACCTTC. Translated, it gives CASTQGGYGYTF.

The V gene is TRBV18, the J gene TRBJ2-7; 7 nucleotides agree with TRBD2. The germline V gene has CDR1 KGHSH and CDR2 LQKENI. V lost 8 bases and J lost 4; bases outside the gene matches: 23. The CDR3 runs 18 residues. The CDR3 sequence: CASTQETGTTIFGYEQYF. In nucleotides, the CDR3 is TGTGCCAGCACCCAGGAGACCGGGACTACTATTTTCGGGTACGAGCAGTACTTC.

The chain recombines TRBV7-3 with TRBJ2-5, with TRBD2 identical over 7 bases. The V segment lost 3 bases and the J segment 4 bases; nucleotides outside the gene matches: 5. Germline V gene lookup returns CDR1 SGHTA and CDR2 FQGTGA. CDR3 size: 14 residues. The CDR3 DNA is TGTGCCAGCAGCTTTGGCGGGAGAGGAGAGACCCAGTACTTC. This encodes CASSFGGRGETQYF.

This chain links TRBV30 with TRBJ1-1, with D perhaps TRBD1 (6 bases). Trimming pared 4 bases from V and 7 bases from J, leaving 13 bases between. Germline V lookup: CDR1 GTSNPN, CDR2 SVGIG (reference sequence). This CDR3 is 12 amino acids long. CDR3 sequence reads: CAWNRERGEAFF. In DNA form, the CDR3 reads TGTGCCTGGAACAGGGAGAGGGGTGAAGCTTTCTTT.

On this clone: The same CDR3 also results from other DNA sequences found in this sample. The V gene is TRBV2, the J gene TRBJ2-5; no clear D gene. V was clipped by 0 bases and J by 5 bases, with 4 bases between them. Germline assignment: CDR1 SNHLY and CDR2 FYNNEI. CDR3 length: 12 residues. Here the CDR3 DNA reads TGTGCCAGCAGTGAAGCAGGGGAGACCCAGTACTTC. Encoded protein: CASSEAGETQYF.

This CDR3 reads CASSRRVSNTEAFF. DNA for the CDR3: TGTGCCAGCAGCCGTAGAGTGTCCAACACTGAAGCTTTCTTT. This rearrangement joins TRBV27 to TRBJ1-1; D is unclear. V lost 6 bases to trimming and J lost 2 bases, with 13 bases between them. The CDR3 has 14 residues. Germline-derived CDR1 and CDR2 are MNHEY and SMNVEV (reference sequence).

In this sample, this clone turned up once. This chain links TRBV6-5 with TRBJ2-5; tentative D call: TRBD2 (6 bases). CDR3 length: 14 amino acids. V was shortened by 0 bases and J by 6 bases, with 11 bases between the two germline ends. CDR1 MNHEY and CDR2 SVGAGI come from the germline V gene. CDR3 loop: CASSYSGGWKTQYF. The CDR3 bases are TGTGCCAGCAGTTACTCGGGGGGTTGGAAGACCCAGTACTTC.

This sequence joins TRBV19 and TRBJ1-2, with no clear D. The CDR3 consists of 12 residues. Germline CDR1 LNHDA, CDR2 SQIVND (reference sequence). Trimming left V 5 bases short and J 2 bases short, with 6 bases between. In nucleotides, the CDR3 is TGTGCCAGTAGTCAAAACAACTATGGCTACACCTTC. This gives the protein CASSQNNYGYTF.

V gene TRBV4-1 combines with J gene TRBJ1-1, with D possibly TRBD1 on 6 matching bases. There are 14 residues in the CDR3. Trimming cost V 0 bases and J 5 bases, with 10 bases left between them. In germline, CDR1 is MGHRA, CDR2 YSYEKL. CDR3 sequence (DNA): TGCGCCAGCAGCCAAGATCCGGGGGCAACTGAAGCTTTCTTT. It codes for CASSQDPGATEAFF.

The gene calls are TRBV9 and TRBJ2-1; D may be TRBD2 (5 bases). The germline gives CDR1 SGDLS, CDR2 YYNGEE. This CDR3 has 15 amino acids. V lost 0 bases and J lost 7, with 14 bases in between. Here the CDR3 DNA reads TGTGCCAGCAGCGTAGCTACGGGAAGGAGTAATGAGCAGTTCTTC. This encodes CASSVATGRSNEQFF.

V and J are TRBV7-6 and TRBJ1-2; tentative D call: TRBD1 (5 bases). V dropped 5 bases and J dropped 4 bases, with 20 bases sitting between them. The CDR3 has 16 amino acids. Germline V CDR1 and CDR2: SGHVS, FNYEAQ. CDR3 DNA: TGTGCCAGCAGCGAAACTCTGGCGACAGCCCGCTATGGCTACACCTTC. Translating gives CASSETLATARYGYTF. Looking up the rest from reference TRBV7-6 and TRBJ1-2 gives the full variable domain: GAGVSQSPRYKVTKRGQDVALRCDPISGHVSLYWYRQALGQGPEFLTYFNYEAQQDKSGLPNDRFSAERPEGSISTLTIQRTEQRDSAMYRCASSETLATARYGYTFGSGTRLTVV.

This clone was observed once. The V gene is TRBV29-1, the J gene TRBJ2-7; D is perhaps TRBD1 (5 bases). Germline V CDR1 and CDR2: SQVTM, ANQGSEA. The CDR3 covers 13 residues. V lost 5 bases, J lost 4 bases, and 15 bases lay in between. CDR3 DNA sequence: TGCAGCGTTCAACCCGACAGCTTTTACGAGCAGTACTTC. This gives the protein CSVQPDSFYEQYF.

The gene calls are TRBV11-2 and TRBJ2-7; D gene unclear. The CDR3 runs 12 residues. The ends were cut back, 0 bases at V and 10 bases at J, with 10 bases in the middle. CDR1 SGHAT and CDR2 FQNNGV come from the germline V gene. The CDR3 here is CASSLEWPSQYF. CDR3 in DNA: TGTGCCAGCAGCTTAGAATGGCCTTCACAGTACTTC.

The rearrangement uses TRBV18 and TRBJ2-1, with 8 bases that match TRBD1. The CDR3 contains 15 residues. CDR1 is KGHSH, CDR2 LQKENI, per germline. V lost 2 bases, J lost 5 bases, and 5 bases stayed unmatched. This chain's CDR3 is CASSPGTGGNNEQFF. CDR3 in DNA: TGTGCCAGCTCACCAGGGACAGGAGGTAACAATGAGCAGTTCTTC. The full variable domain, in which reference TRBV18 and TRBJ2-1 provide the parts outside the CDR3, is NAGVMQNPRHLVRRRGQEARLRCSPMKGHSHVYWYRQLPEEGLKFMVYLQKENIIDESGMPKERFSAEFPKEGPSILRIQQVVRGDSAAYFCASSPGTGGNNEQFFGPGTRLTVL.

The V and J genes are TRBV29-1 and TRBJ2-7; the D gene could be TRBD1 or TRBD2 (6 bases each). The V end was cut by 4 bases, the J end by 2 bases, with 12 bases between. From germline, CDR1 is SQVTM and CDR2 ANQGSEA. The CDR3 totals 13 residues. The CDR3 coding sequence is TGCAGCGTTGGGGGGGCACTAACCTACGAGCAGTACTTC. Translated: CSVGGALTYEQYF.